The 10 T cell receptor beta chains listed next were all sequenced from one sample in a study of tumor-infiltrating lymphocytes in primary liver carcinoma listed by TCRdb under 2017. Instrument used: Illumina HiSeq 2500. Using a constant-region primer and ProtoScript II reverse transcriptase, TCRbeta-specific cDNA was reverse-transcribed from approximately 0.55 ug total RNA. TCRbeta libraries were built with three nested multiplex PCR rounds, a slightly modified ARM-PCR procedure. Each of the first two PCR rounds ran for approximately 10 cycles using multiplex TRBV1-TRBV30 forward primers together with a Cbeta reverse primer. TCRdb itself trimmed the public reads at Q25 with fastp, ran MiXCR and retained productive beta chains. Under each unique CDR3 protein, matching rows form one entry showing the most common genes and DNA. This sample holds 20,000 to 25,000 distinct CDR3 sequences; 80% were observed only once. The top ten constitute roughly a third of the sample.

Total RNA and DNA were co-extracted without cell sorting from roughly 20-30 mg of bulk tissue using the AllPrep DNA/RNA mini kit. The source material was liver tumor tissue from sampling region 2. The cell subset or site label, read with the paper, signifies: tumor region T2, inferior pole. All receptors derive from a woman in her twenties or thirties with primary liver carcinoma and hepatitis B virus infection.

Concerning this clonotype: Without the conserved terminal phenylalanine or tryptophan, this CDR3 likely stems from a read error. The chain couples TRBV5-6 to TRBJ2-2; unclear D gene. Germline V CDR1 and CDR2: SGHDT, YYEEEE. V was pared by 0 bases and J by 9 bases, with 15 bases between. The CDR3 spans 15 residues. The CDR3 reads CASSLAPRIIWELFL. As DNA, the CDR3 is TGTGCCAGCAGCTTGGCACCCAGAATCATCTGGGAGCTGTTTCTT.

This clonotype is medium-sized by share. The gene calls are TRBV30 and TRBJ2-7, with 11 bases that match TRBD2. The CDR3 sequence is 11 residues long. Per germline, CDR1 GTSNPN and CDR2 SVGIG (reference sequence). CDR3 residues: CAWRASGRFVV. The CDR3 DNA reads as TGTGCCTGGAGGGCTAGCGGGAGGTTCGTCGTC.

On this clonotype: Compared with germline, one end of the junction differs, possibly owing to a read error. V is TRBV4-1 and J is TRBJ2-3, with TRBD2 matching 7 bases. The CDR3 is 18 residues long. Germline-derived CDR1 and CDR2 are MGHRA and YSYEKL. In DNA, the CDR3 is TGCGCCCGCAGCCATGACCATATTACTAGTGGGAGGGTGGATATGCAGTATTTT. It specifies CARSHDHITSGRVDMQYF.

As for this clonotype: One end of the junction varies from germline; a read error may be responsible. The chain links TRBV10-3 to TRBJ2-1; weak D call: TRBD1 (6 bases). The CDR3 loop spans 17 amino acids. Germline loops: CDR1 ENHRY, CDR2 SYGVKD. DNA for the CDR3: TGTGCCATCAGCGAGTCCCAAGCGGTCAGGGGCTACAATGAGCAGTTCTTC. This encodes CAISESQAVRGYNEQFF.

With regard to this clonotype: One junction end disagrees with the germline gene, perhaps due to a read error. The chain uses TRBV29-1 and TRBJ2-7; 7 positions agree with TRBD1. This CDR3 is 13 amino acids long. Germline CDR1 SQVTM, CDR2 ANQGSEA. CDR3 coding DNA: TGCAGCCTTGAACAGGGGTCAGTCCCCCGACGGTACTTC. It encodes CSLEQGSVPRRYF.

Points on this clonotype: One junction end disagrees with the germline gene, perhaps due to a read error. This chain connects TRBV10-3 to TRBJ2-1; the D gene is possibly TRBD1 (6 bases). Germline CDR1 reads ENHRY; CDR2 reads SYGVKD. The CDR3 runs to 17 residues. For the CDR3, the DNA is TGTGCCATCAGCGAGTCCCAAGCGATCAGGGGCTACAATGAGCAGTTCTTC. It codes for CAISESQAIRGYNEQFF.

Turning to this clonotype: One end of the junction fails to match germline, which may point to a read error. The rearrangement joins TRBV29-1 to TRBJ1-2, with D uncertain. CDR3 length equals 12 residues. Germline V gives CDR1 SQVTM, CDR2 ANQGSEA. The CDR3 spells CSIVHWDGGYAF. CDR3 coding DNA: TGCAGCATTGTCCATTGGGATGGCGGCTACGCCTTC.

Regarding this clonotype: A read error may account for a junction end that differs from germline. This chain connects TRBV6-6 to TRBJ1-3, with D possibly TRBD1 on 5 matching bases. The CDR3 has 18 amino acids. The V gene's germline CDR1 is MNHNY and CDR2 SVGAGI (reference sequence). The CDR3: CVSSYSGQGGESGNTIYF. The DNA for the CDR3 is TGTGTCAGCAGTTACTCCGGCCAGGGCGGGGAATCTGGTAACACCATATATTTT.

The chain joins TRBV12-3 or TRBV12-4 to TRBJ2-5; D is unresolved. Trimming removed 4 bases at V and 8 bases at J, with 26 bases between. The CDR3 loop spans 17 amino acids. The CDR3 spells CASSSQFLGVDLDTQYF. In DNA, the CDR3 is TGTGCCAGCAGTTCACAGTTCCTTGGGGTAGACCTAGATACCCAGTACTTC.

In this sample, this clonotype turned up once. This chain connects TRBV7-9 to TRBJ1-5; D gene uncertain. TRBJ2-3 matches the DNA end more closely, so the J call is doubtful. The V gene's germline CDR1 is SEHNR and CDR2 FQNEAQ (reference sequence). CDR3 size: 14 residues. CDR3 region: CASSPQENNQPQYF. The CDR3 coding sequence is TGTGCCAGCAGCCCTCAGGAGAACAATCAGCCCCAGTATTTT.